This T cell receptor (beta chain) was sequenced for a study of shared clonotypes between healthy human individuals. Study-level findings and limits: The study found lower generation probabilities in non-shared clonotypes than in those shared by all four donors. Sampling covered nothing but blood. Tissue TCR repertoires likely differ from those found in blood.

CD8 cells regarded as naive lacked CD45RO, were positively chosen for CCR7, and omitted terminally differentiated effector memory CD45RA+ cells. Donors, healthy HIV-negative adults, lacked recent acute infections or vaccinations. CDR1 and CDR2 (germline): LNHDA, SQIVND (reference sequence). The CDR3 contains 14 residues. V lost 6 bases and J lost 4, with 15 bases in between. As regards this clone: Its antigen is unknown.

The authors' processing: ImmunoSEQ yielded junction-only sequences lacking quality scores, so filtering differed. Some clones are missing from TCRdb's copy, which holds only in-frame ones; the method was immunoSEQ multiplex PCR. The V and J calls and clone size were taken over from that table, and D and trimming were inferred from the DNA. The sample carries over 2,000,000 clones, just under 95% recorded once. This TCR was recovered from a man between 18 and 35 years old in good health. Some clones in this sample may be carry-over from other donors' samples. Sequencing was done on a sample of naive CD8+ T cells from PBMCs. V gene TRBV19 combines with J gene TRBJ1-2; TRBD1 is a possible D gene (5 bases). CDR3 region: CASSIIATAYGYTF. DNA of the CDR3: TGTGCCAGTAGCATCATTGCGACAGCCTATGGCTACACCTTC.